This T cell receptor beta chain was captured by sequencing in a study of control samples from healthy donors and cancer patients. Germline V CDR1 and CDR2: SGHVS, FQNEAQ. The CDR3 runs 15 residues. Trimming at V came to 3 bases and at J to 0 bases, leaving 1 base not matched to a gene. TCRdb keeps only in-frame clones here, not all; method: immunoSEQ multiplex PCR. The table lists approximately 79,000 clones, 70% to 90% of them singletons. The sequence was obtained from a man between 50 and 59 years old in good health. The gene calls are TRBV7-8 and TRBJ2-3; 9 bases are shared with TRBD2. The specimen was blood. CDR3 amino acids: CASSFAGGSTDTQYF. CDR3 bases: TGTGCCAGCAGCTTTGCGGGGGGGAGCACAGATACGCAGTATTTT.